This T cell receptor (beta chain) was sequenced in a study of identical twins. The study's findings and limits: Out-of-frame TCR alpha sharing in monozygotic twins exceeded recombination model predictions.

The cDNA had a unique molecular identifier and a template-switch universal primer site. TCRdb independently ran MiXCR on the 5' RACE reads; one entry per CDR3 protein. The sample shows more than 1.5 million distinct CDR3 sequences, around 29% of them seen only once. Trimming left V 5 bases short and J 5 bases short, with 16 bases between. The CDR3 spans 13 residues. Germline-derived CDR1 and CDR2 are DFQATT and SNEGSKA (reference sequence). Note on this clonotype: Its target is unknown.

The chain is built from TRBV20-1 and TRBJ2-7; weak D call: TRBD2 (5 bases). The sequenced material came from cord blood. This TCR was sampled from a newborn girl in good health. Written as DNA, the CDR3 is TGCAGTGCTTCTGCGGAGGCCCTCCACGAGCAGTACTTC. It codes for CSASAEALHEQYF.